Listed below are T cell receptor beta chains from one sample, sequenced in a study of T cells in Graves' hyperthyroidism and ophthalmopathy. MiXCR, run by TCRdb on the multiplex PCR reads, gives a single entry per CDR3 protein. The sample lists over 650,000 distinct CDR3 sequences; approximately 42% were seen once. The sequenced material came from peripheral blood or thyroid tissue (not recorded which). These receptor sequences come from an adult man with Graves' disease, either hyperthyroidism or ophthalmopathy (not recorded which). Each CDR3 is given with its conserved first and last residue. Each record gives: D gene, clone size, J gene, V gene, CDR3 protein, CDR3 DNA. The D gene is left open where the match is weak. Clone sizes are given selectively: once, few, many, or a class where the clone is expanded.

D gene: NA
clone size: NA
J gene: TRBJ1-1
V gene: TRBV12-3/TRBV12-4
CDR3 protein: CASTQTGGANTEAFF
CDR3 DNA: TGTGCCAGCACCCAAACGGGGGGAGCAAACACTGAAGCTTTCTTT

D gene: TRBD1
clone size: NA
J gene: TRBJ2-2
V gene: TRBV9
CDR3 protein: CASSGTGTEFTGELFF
CDR3 DNA: TGTGCCAGCAGCGGCACCGGGACAGAATTCACCGGGGAGCTGTTTTTT

D gene: NA
clone size: NA
J gene: TRBJ1-4
V gene: TRBV25-1
CDR3 protein: CASRLGGGDEKLFF
CDR3 DNA: TGTGCCAGCAGACTGGGGGGGGGTGATGAAAAACTGTTTTTT

D gene: TRBD2
clone size: few
J gene: TRBJ2-7
V gene: TRBV19
CDR3 protein: CASSIDWTSGIEQYF
CDR3 DNA: TGTGCCAGTAGTATTGACTGGACTAGCGGCATCGAGCAGTACTTC

D gene: TRBD1
clone size: NA
J gene: TRBJ2-6
V gene: TRBV24-1
CDR3 protein: CATSGPVEAGGSHSGANVLTF
CDR3 DNA: TGTGCCACCAGTGGCCCCGTGGAGGCAGGGGGCTCACACTCTGGGGCCAACGTCCTGACTTTC

D gene: NA
clone size: NA
J gene: TRBJ2-5
V gene: TRBV15
CDR3 protein: CATSRDRQGETQYF
CDR3 DNA: TGTGCCACCAGCAGAGATCGGCAGGGAGAGACCCAGTACTTC

D gene: NA
clone size: NA
J gene: TRBJ1-6
V gene: TRBV10-2
CDR3 protein: CASSEGGGDLSNSPLHF
CDR3 DNA: TGCGCCAGCAGTGAAGGTGGAGGGGATTTATCTAATTCACCCCTCCACTTT

D gene: NA
clone size: NA
J gene: TRBJ2-5
V gene: TRBV2
CDR3 protein: CASSWSQNF
CDR3 DNA: TGTGCCAGCAGCTGGTCCCAGAACTTC

D gene: TRBD1
clone size: many
J gene: TRBJ1-2
V gene: TRBV24-1
CDR3 protein: CATSDPSGTGDYGYTF
CDR3 DNA: TGTGCCACCAGTGATCCTTCTGGGACAGGGGACTATGGCTACACCTTC

D gene: NA
clone size: NA
J gene: TRBJ2-7
V gene: TRBV19
CDR3 protein: CASSIDWDGSYEQYF
CDR3 DNA: TGTGCCAGTAGTATAGATTGGGACGGGAGCTACGAGCAGTACTTC

D gene: NA
clone size: few
J gene: TRBJ2-5
V gene: TRBV3-1
CDR3 protein: CASSGVIETQYF
CDR3 DNA: TGTGCCAGCAGCGGGGTAATAGAGACCCAGTACTTC

D gene: NA
clone size: NA
J gene: TRBJ1-1
V gene: TRBV20-1
CDR3 protein: CSTYSTKDTEAFF
CDR3 DNA: TGCAGTACATACTCCACTAAGGACACTGAAGCTTTCTTT

D gene: TRBD1
clone size: NA
J gene: TRBJ2-6
V gene: TRBV19
CDR3 protein: CASSIGDRVPGANVLTF
CDR3 DNA: TGTGCCAGTAGTATAGGGGACAGGGTCCCTGGGGCCAACGTCCTGACTTTC

D gene: NA
clone size: many
J gene: TRBJ1-2
V gene: TRBV10-3
CDR3 protein: CAISESSRGGYGYTF
CDR3 DNA: TGTGCCATCAGTGAGTCGTCTAGGGGAGGCTATGGCTACACCTTC

D gene: NA
clone size: NA
J gene: TRBJ2-5
V gene: TRBV24-1
CDR3 protein: CATSRGYLETQYF
CDR3 DNA: TGTGCCACCAGTCGAGGTTACCTAGAGACCCAGTACTTC

D gene: NA
clone size: NA
J gene: TRBJ1-5
V gene: TRBV11-2
CDR3 protein: CASSSKNQPQHF
CDR3 DNA: TGTGCCAGCAGCTCTAAAAATCAGCCCCAGCATTTT

D gene: NA
clone size: many
J gene: TRBJ1-2
V gene: TRBV2
CDR3 protein: CASSVTYGYTF
CDR3 DNA: TGTGCCAGCAGTGTCACATATGGCTACACCTTC

D gene: NA
clone size: NA
J gene: TRBJ1-6
V gene: TRBV10-3
CDR3 protein: CAITGNGSPLHF
CDR3 DNA: TGTGCCATCACGGGGAATGGATCACCCCTCCACTTT

D gene: NA
clone size: many
J gene: TRBJ2-6
V gene: TRBV5-1
CDR3 protein: CASSLESSGANVLTF
CDR3 DNA: TGCGCCAGCAGCTTGGAAAGCTCTGGGGCCAACGTCCTGACTTTC

D gene: NA
clone size: NA
J gene: TRBJ2-3
V gene: TRBV9
CDR3 protein: CASSVRGIDTQYF
CDR3 DNA: TGTGCCAGCAGCGTACGAGGGATAGATACGCAGTATTTT

D gene: NA
clone size: NA
J gene: TRBJ1-4
V gene: TRBV2
CDR3 protein: CASSHTGAEKLFF
CDR3 DNA: TGTGCCAGCAGCCACACGGGGGCAGAAAAACTGTTTTTT

D gene: NA
clone size: NA
J gene: TRBJ2-7
V gene: TRBV7-8
CDR3 protein: CASDSGTREQYF
CDR3 DNA: TGTGCCAGTGACTCTGGGACGCGCGAGCAGTACTTC

D gene: NA
clone size: NA
J gene: TRBJ2-7
V gene: TRBV19
CDR3 protein: CASSLTRWTPRDEQYF
CDR3 DNA: TGTGCCAGCAGTTTAACAAGGTGGACACCCCGGGACGAGCAGTACTTC

D gene: NA
clone size: NA
J gene: TRBJ1-1
V gene: TRBV29-1
CDR3 protein: CSVATGQGEAFF
CDR3 DNA: TGCAGCGTTGCTACAGGGCAAGGTGAAGCTTTCTTT

D gene: NA
clone size: few
J gene: TRBJ2-2
V gene: TRBV9
CDR3 protein: CASSVGNIGDSGELFF
CDR3 DNA: TGTGCCAGCAGCGTAGGAAACATTGGCGACTCCGGGGAGCTGTTTTTT

D gene: TRBD1
clone size: many
J gene: TRBJ1-6
V gene: TRBV7-2
CDR3 protein: CASSLGDRIDSPLHF
CDR3 DNA: TGTGCCAGCAGCTTGGGGGACAGGATAGATTCACCCCTCCACTTT

D gene: NA
clone size: many
J gene: TRBJ2-7
V gene: TRBV10-3
CDR3 protein: CAISEGAPESQYF
CDR3 DNA: TGTGCCATCAGTGAGGGGGCGCCGGAGAGTCAGTACTTC

D gene: NA
clone size: NA
J gene: TRBJ1-1
V gene: TRBV20-1
CDR3 protein: CSARDWQQSAEAFF
CDR3 DNA: TGCAGTGCTAGAGATTGGCAGCAAAGTGCTGAAGCTTTCTTT

D gene: NA
clone size: NA
J gene: TRBJ2-7
V gene: TRBV7-4
CDR3 protein: CASSLPGFSYEQYF
CDR3 DNA: TGTGCCAGCAGCTTACCGGGTTTCTCCTACGAGCAGTACTTC

D gene: TRBD1
clone size: many
J gene: TRBJ1-1
V gene: TRBV7-9
CDR3 protein: CASSWTGDDTEAFF
CDR3 DNA: TGTGCCAGCAGCTGGACAGGGGATGACACTGAAGCTTTCTTT

D gene: NA
clone size: few
J gene: TRBJ1-1
V gene: TRBV12-3/TRBV12-4
CDR3 protein: CASRRGGMNTEAFF
CDR3 DNA: TGTGCCAGCAGGAGGGGAGGGATGAACACTGAAGCTTTCTTT

D gene: TRBD1
clone size: NA
J gene: TRBJ1-1
V gene: TRBV9
CDR3 protein: CASSVTGGWTEAFF
CDR3 DNA: TGTGCCAGCAGCGTGACAGGGGGCTGGACTGAAGCTTTCTTT

D gene: NA
clone size: NA
J gene: TRBJ1-1
V gene: TRBV9
CDR3 protein: CASSYGPKNTEAFF
CDR3 DNA: TGTGCCAGCAGCTACGGACCGAAGAACACTGAAGCTTTCTTT

D gene: TRBD1
clone size: many
J gene: TRBJ1-1
V gene: TRBV29-1
CDR3 protein: CSVRTGLVTEAFF
CDR3 DNA: TGCAGCGTCAGGACAGGGTTGGTCACTGAAGCTTTCTTT

D gene: NA
clone size: NA
J gene: TRBJ1-6
V gene: TRBV7-8
CDR3 protein: CASSFDRSNSPLHF
CDR3 DNA: TGTGCCAGCTCATTCGACAGGAGCAATTCACCCCTCCACTTT

D gene: TRBD1
clone size: many
J gene: TRBJ1-1
V gene: TRBV10-3
CDR3 protein: CAIKGQGMNAEAFF
CDR3 DNA: TGTGCCATCAAGGGACAGGGGATGAACGCTGAAGCTTTCTTT

D gene: TRBD2
clone size: NA
J gene: TRBJ2-7
V gene: TRBV20-1
CDR3 protein: CSARTTSGGIYEQYF
CDR3 DNA: TGCAGTGCTAGAACGACTAGCGGGGGGATCTACGAGCAGTACTTC

D gene: NA
clone size: NA
J gene: TRBJ1-6
V gene: TRBV29-1
CDR3 protein: CSVGPGNSPLHF
CDR3 DNA: TGCAGCGTTGGACCTGGAAATTCACCCCTCCACTTT

D gene: NA
clone size: once
J gene: TRBJ2-5
V gene: TRBV7-2
CDR3 protein: CASSLDGAETQYF
CDR3 DNA: TGTGCCAGCAGCTTAGATGGGGCGGAGACCCAGTACTTC

D gene: NA
clone size: many
J gene: TRBJ1-4
V gene: TRBV15
CDR3 protein: CATSRDSGGGRVYEKLFF
CDR3 DNA: TGTGCCACCAGCAGAGATAGTGGCGGGGGACGGGTTTATGAAAAACTGTTTTTT

D gene: NA
clone size: NA
J gene: TRBJ1-3
V gene: TRBV2
CDR3 protein: CASTTGPNTIYF
CDR3 DNA: TGTGCCAGCACAACAGGGCCGAACACCATATATTTT

D gene: NA
clone size: NA
J gene: TRBJ1-5
V gene: TRBV10-3
CDR3 protein: CAISGTYNQPQHF
CDR3 DNA: TGTGCCATCAGTGGGACTTACAATCAGCCCCAGCATTTT

D gene: NA
clone size: many
J gene: TRBJ2-2
V gene: TRBV24-1
CDR3 protein: CATSGSAANTGELFF
CDR3 DNA: TGTGCCACCAGTGGGTCAGCGGCGAACACCGGGGAGCTGTTTTTT

D gene: TRBD2
clone size: NA
J gene: TRBJ2-3
V gene: TRBV9
CDR3 protein: CASSRKGKAGGQYTQYF
CDR3 DNA: TGTGCCAGCAGCCGGAAGGGAAAAGCGGGGGGACAGTATACGCAGTATTTT

D gene: NA
clone size: NA
J gene: TRBJ2-7
V gene: TRBV20-1
CDR3 protein: CSARDWAGTSYEQYF
CDR3 DNA: TGCAGTGCTAGAGATTGGGCCGGGACTTCCTACGAGCAGTACTTC

D gene: NA
clone size: NA
J gene: TRBJ1-6
V gene: TRBV25-1
CDR3 protein: CASSERWGKGSPLHF
CDR3 DNA: TGTGCCAGCAGTGAAAGGTGGGGGAAGGGTTCACCCCTCCACTTT

D gene: NA
clone size: few
J gene: TRBJ1-4
V gene: TRBV7-9
CDR3 protein: CASSLRSGLATNEKLFF
CDR3 DNA: TGTGCCAGCAGCTTAAGGTCTGGGCTCGCAACTAATGAAAAACTGTTTTTT

D gene: TRBD2
clone size: few
J gene: TRBJ2-2
V gene: TRBV7-3
CDR3 protein: CASSSSGANTGELFF
CDR3 DNA: TGTGCCAGCAGTTCGAGCGGGGCGAACACCGGGGAGCTGTTTTTT

D gene: TRBD2
clone size: NA
J gene: TRBJ2-7
V gene: TRBV20-1
CDR3 protein: CSARASGSYEQYF
CDR3 DNA: TGCAGTGCTAGGGCTAGCGGGAGCTACGAGCAGTACTTC

D gene: TRBD1
clone size: few
J gene: TRBJ1-1
V gene: TRBV20-1
CDR3 protein: CSASRGLNTEAFF
CDR3 DNA: TGCAGTGCTAGTAGGGGGCTTAACACTGAAGCTTTCTTT

D gene: TRBD1
clone size: NA
J gene: TRBJ1-3
V gene: TRBV20-1
CDR3 protein: CSARRQGTGNTIYF
CDR3 DNA: TGCAGTGCTAGACGACAGGGGACTGGAAACACCATATATTTT